This T cell receptor (beta chain) came from a study of immune characterization of retroperitoneal liposarcoma. On this clonotype: Relative to the germline gene, one junction end is altered; a read error may explain this.

Germline-derived CDR1 and CDR2 are MNHNS and SASEGT. The CDR3 is made up of 16 amino acids. TCRdb reprocessed the PCR reads with MiXCR, giving one entry per CDR3 protein. The sample contains some 7,000 distinct CDR3 sequences, 43% of which appear only once. The sample consisted of tumor tissue. The TCR was taken from a male donor with retroperitoneal liposarcoma. This rearrangement joins TRBV6-1 to TRBJ2-2; possible D gene TRBD2, 6 bases. In DNA form, the CDR3 reads TGTGCCAGCAGCGAAGATACCGGGACTCCATCCGGGGAGCTGTTTTTT. It codes for CASSEDTGTPSGELFF.